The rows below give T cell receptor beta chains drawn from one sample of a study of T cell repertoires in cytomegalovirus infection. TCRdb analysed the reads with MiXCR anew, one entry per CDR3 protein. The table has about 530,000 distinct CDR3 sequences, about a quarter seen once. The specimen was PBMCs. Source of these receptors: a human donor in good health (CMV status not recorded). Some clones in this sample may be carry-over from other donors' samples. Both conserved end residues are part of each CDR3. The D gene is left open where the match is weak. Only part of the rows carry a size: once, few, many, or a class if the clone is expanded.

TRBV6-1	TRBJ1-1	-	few	CASTTRQVNTEAFF	TGTGCCAGCACTACCCGCCAGGTGAACACTGAAGCTTTCTTT
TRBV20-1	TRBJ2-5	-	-	CSARVRGLADWYQETQYF	TGCAGTGCTAGAGTTAGGGGGTTAGCGGACTGGTACCAAGAGACCCAGTACTTC
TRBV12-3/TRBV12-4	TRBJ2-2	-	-	CASRYSRATGELFF	TGTGCCAGCAGATATTCTAGGGCCACCGGGGAGCTGTTTTTT
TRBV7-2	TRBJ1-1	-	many	CASSLTGFGTEAFF	TGTGCCAGCAGCTTAACAGGATTTGGGACTGAAGCTTTCTTT
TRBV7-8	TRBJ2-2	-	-	CASSLLLNSPTGELFF	TGTGCCAGCAGCTTATTATTAAATAGTCCCACCGGGGAGCTGTTTTTT
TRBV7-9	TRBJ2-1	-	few	CASSFFIEQQFF	TGTGCCAGCAGCTTTTTCATAGAACAGCAGTTCTTC
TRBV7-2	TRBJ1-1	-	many	CASRGGMNTEAFF	TGTGCCAGCAGAGGAGGTATGAACACTGAAGCTTTCTTT
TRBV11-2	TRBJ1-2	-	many	CASSHGQIQVNYGYTF	TGTGCCAGCAGCCACGGACAGATCCAAGTAAACTATGGCTACACCTTC
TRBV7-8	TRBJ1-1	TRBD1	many	CASSSRYGVTGAGVLYDTEAFF	TGTGCCAGCAGCTCCCGCTATGGGGTGACAGGGGCGGGGGTCCTGTACGACACTGAAGCTTTCTTT
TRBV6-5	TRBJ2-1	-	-	CASSYSEWGRNEQFF	TGTGCCAGCAGTTACTCTGAGTGGGGGAGGAATGAGCAGTTCTTC
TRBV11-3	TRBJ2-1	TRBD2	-	CASSRRGGLAGGPHYNEQFF	TGTGCCAGCAGCCGGAGGGGAGGGCTAGCGGGAGGGCCGCACTACAATGAGCAGTTCTTC
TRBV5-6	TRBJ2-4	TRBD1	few	CASSSTGVENIQYF	TGTGCCAGCAGCTCGACAGGGGTGGAAAACATTCAGTACTTC
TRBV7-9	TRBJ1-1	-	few	CASTNKGTPQSEAFF	TGTGCCAGCACCAATAAAGGGACCCCGCAATCCGAAGCTTTCTTT
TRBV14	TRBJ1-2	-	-	CASSQAGTYGYTF	TGTGCCAGCAGCCAAGCGGGGACCTATGGCTACACCTTC
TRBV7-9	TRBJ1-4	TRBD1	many	CASRPDRVGNEKLFF	TGTGCCAGCAGACCTGACAGGGTTGGTAATGAAAAACTGTTTTTT
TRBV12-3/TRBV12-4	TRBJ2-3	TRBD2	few	CASSLSLAGSTDTQYF	TGTGCCAGCAGTTTAAGCCTAGCGGGGTCCACAGATACGCAGTATTTT
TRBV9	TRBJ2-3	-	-	CASSPLRLADRTDTQYF	TGTGCCAGCAGCCCACTCCGGCTAGCAGACCGCACAGATACGCAGTATTTT
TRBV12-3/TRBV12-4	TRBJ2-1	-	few	CASSLRRDPFNGEQFF	TGTGCCAGCAGTTTACGCAGGGACCCTTTTAACGGTGAGCAGTTCTTC
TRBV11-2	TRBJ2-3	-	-	CASSLDPYRTDTQYF	TGTGCCAGCAGCTTAGATCCTTACAGGACAGATACGCAGTATTTT
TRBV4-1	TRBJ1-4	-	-	CASSLSGAPNEKLFF	TGCGCCAGCAGCCTTTCGGGGGCTCCAAATGAAAAACTGTTTTTT
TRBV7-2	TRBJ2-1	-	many	CASSPRGPNEQFF	TGTGCCAGCAGCCCCAGGGGACCCAATGAGCAGTTCTTC
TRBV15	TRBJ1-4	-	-	CATSRGGGALLNEKLFF	TGTGCCACCAGCAGAGGGGGAGGGGCGCTACTTAATGAAAAACTGTTTTTT
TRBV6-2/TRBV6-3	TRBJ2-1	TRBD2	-	CASGGTSGIGEQFF	TGTGCCAGCGGGGGGACTAGCGGGATCGGTGAGCAGTTCTTC
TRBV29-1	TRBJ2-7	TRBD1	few	CSSGTGPYEQYF	TGCAGCTCTGGGACAGGACCCTACGAGCAGTACTTC
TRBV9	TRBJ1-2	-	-	CASSVLPGQSNYGYTF	TGTGCCAGCAGCGTGCTCCCGGGGCAATCTAACTATGGCTACACCTTC
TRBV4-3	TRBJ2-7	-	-	CASSPTGSSPRGEQYF	TGCGCCAGCAGTCCTACAGGGAGTTCCCCTCGCGGGGAGCAGTACTTC
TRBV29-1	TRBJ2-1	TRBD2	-	CSVRTSGSYNEQFF	TGCAGCGTTCGAACTAGCGGGAGCTATAATGAGCAGTTCTTC
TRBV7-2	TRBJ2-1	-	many	CASSLPRDSYNEQFF	TGTGCCAGCAGCTTACCGCGTGACTCCTACAATGAGCAGTTCTTC
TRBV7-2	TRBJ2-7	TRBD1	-	CASRKVPGQGWDEQYF	TGTGCCAGCAGAAAAGTTCCCGGACAGGGGTGGGACGAGCAGTACTTC
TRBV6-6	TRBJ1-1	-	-	CASTHRGTEAFF	TGTGCCAGCACCCACCGGGGCACTGAAGCTTTCTTT
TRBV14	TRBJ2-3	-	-	CASSQGIVPDTQYF	TGTGCCAGCAGCCAGGGGATCGTTCCAGATACGCAGTATTTT
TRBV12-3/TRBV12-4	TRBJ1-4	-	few	CASSLILRGVIVATNEKLFF	TGTGCCAGCAGCCTGATTCTGAGGGGCGTGATAGTTGCAACTAATGAAAAACTGTTTTTT
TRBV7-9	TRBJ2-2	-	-	CASRPTGGSGELFF	TGTGCCAGCAGGCCCACCGGGGGTTCCGGGGAGCTGTTTTTT
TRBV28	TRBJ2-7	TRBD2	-	CASSLNGLAGVSYEQYF	TGTGCCAGCAGTTTAAACGGACTAGCGGGAGTATCGTACGAGCAGTACTTC
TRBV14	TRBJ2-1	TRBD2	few	CASSQDRTSGRDYNEQFF	TGTGCCAGCAGCCAAGACCGGACTAGCGGGAGGGACTACAATGAGCAGTTCTTC
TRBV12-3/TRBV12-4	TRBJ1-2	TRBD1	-	CASSLQGVSYGYTF	TGTGCCAGCAGTTTACAGGGGGTTTCCTATGGCTACACCTTC
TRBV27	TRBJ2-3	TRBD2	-	CASSPNSGRALDTQYF	TGTGCCAGCAGTCCCAATAGCGGGAGGGCTCTAGATACGCAGTATTTT
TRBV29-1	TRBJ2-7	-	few	CSVVRDTSSYEQYF	TGCAGCGTGGTCCGGGACACCAGCTCCTACGAGCAGTACTTC
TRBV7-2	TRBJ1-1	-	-	CASSFPGRLPNTEAFF	TGTGCCAGCAGCTTTCCGGGACGCCTTCCGAACACTGAAGCTTTCTTT
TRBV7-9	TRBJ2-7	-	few	CASSLLGSPEQYF	TGTGCCAGCAGCTTACTGGGCTCCCCCGAGCAGTACTTC
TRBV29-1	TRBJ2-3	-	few	CSGMDLLDTQYF	TGCAGCGGCATGGACCTCCTGGATACGCAGTATTTT
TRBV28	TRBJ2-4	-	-	CASSFLEGSKNIQYF	TGTGCCAGCAGTTTCCTAGAAGGATCAAAAAACATTCAGTACTTC
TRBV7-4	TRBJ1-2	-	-	CASSPWDIYGYTF	TGTGCCAGCAGCCCCTGGGACATCTATGGCTACACCTTC
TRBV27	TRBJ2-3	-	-	CASSLTLTADTQYF	TGTGCCAGCAGTTTAACTCTAACCGCAGATACGCAGTATTTT
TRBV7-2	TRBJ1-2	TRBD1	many	CASSLTGFNYGYTF	TGTGCCAGCAGCTTGACAGGGTTTAACTATGGCTACACCTTC
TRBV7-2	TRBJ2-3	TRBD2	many	CASSELAGGPNTQYF	TGTGCCAGCAGCGAACTAGCGGGAGGTCCCAATACGCAGTATTTT
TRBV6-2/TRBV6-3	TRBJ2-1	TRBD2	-	CASSWTSGNEQFF	TGTGCCAGCAGTTGGACTAGCGGCAATGAGCAGTTCTTC
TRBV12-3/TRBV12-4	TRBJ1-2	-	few	CASSLALGALYGYTF	TGTGCCAGCAGTTTAGCCCTAGGGGCCCTCTATGGCTACACCTTC
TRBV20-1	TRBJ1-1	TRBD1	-	CSASRDRELSTEAFF	TGCAGTGCTAGCCGGGACAGGGAGCTCAGCACTGAAGCTTTCTTT
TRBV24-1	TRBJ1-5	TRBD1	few	CATSDRTGGKQPQHF	TGTGCCACCAGTGACAGGACAGGGGGCAAACAGCCCCAGCATTTT
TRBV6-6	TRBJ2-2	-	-	CASTPVGLVINTGELFF	TGTGCCAGCACCCCCGTCGGCCTAGTCATAAACACCGGGGAGCTGTTTTTT
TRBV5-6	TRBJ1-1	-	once	CASSLGGTEASF	TGTGCCAGCAGCTTGGGAGGGACTGAAGCTTCCTTT
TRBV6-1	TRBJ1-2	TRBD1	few	CASSPHGQASGYTF	TGTGCCAGCAGCCCGCACGGACAGGCCTCCGGCTACACCTTC